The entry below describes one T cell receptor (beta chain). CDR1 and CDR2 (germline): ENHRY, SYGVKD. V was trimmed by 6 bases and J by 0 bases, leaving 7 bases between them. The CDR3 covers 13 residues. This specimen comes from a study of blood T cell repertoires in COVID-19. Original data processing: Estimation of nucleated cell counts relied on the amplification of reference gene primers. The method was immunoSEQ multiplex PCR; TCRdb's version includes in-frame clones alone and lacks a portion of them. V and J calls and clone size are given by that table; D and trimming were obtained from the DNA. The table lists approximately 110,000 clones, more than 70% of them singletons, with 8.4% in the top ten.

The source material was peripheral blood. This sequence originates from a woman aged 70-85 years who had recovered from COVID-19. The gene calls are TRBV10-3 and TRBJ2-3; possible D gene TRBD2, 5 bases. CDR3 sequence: CAIRRTSTDTQYF. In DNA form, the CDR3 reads TGTGCCATCAGGCGGACTAGCACAGATACGCAGTATTTT.